One T cell receptor beta chain is described in this entry. Antigen unknown. This could be a read error, since a much larger clone is one nucleotide away. Per the germline V gene, CDR1 is SGHVS and CDR2 is FQNEAQ. This CDR3 has 19 amino acids. This entry belongs to a study of tumor and adjacent non-tumor tissue in lung cancer. For the study at large: The patients, some ten men and roughly 5 women, were 31 to 76 with stage I to III disease. Regarding the study as a whole: Compared with tumor, normal lung showed significantly lower TCR diversity.

The library came from three nested PCR rounds adapted from ARM-PCR protocols. TCRdb independently ran MiXCR on the multiplex PCR reads; one entry per CDR3 protein. Of about 80,000 distinct CDR3 sequences in the sample, roughly two thirds are singletons; the top ten hold approximately 9%. The template was RNA from unsorted bulk tissue. The V call is TRBV7-8, the J call TRBJ2-1, with 9 bases matching TRBD2. The clonotype was recovered from a woman aged 40 to 50 with non-small cell lung cancer. Sequences were obtained from lung tumor tissue. The CDR3 DNA follows: TGTGCCAACAGCTTATTTGGACTAGCGCTTGACCTTGCTTACAATGAGCAGTTCTTC. Residues: CANSLFGLALDLAYNEQFF.